The 28 T cell receptor beta chains below were found in one sample sequenced in a study of blood T cell repertoires in COVID-19. Sequencing used immunoSEQ multiplex PCR; TCRdb keeps in-frame clones, though not all of them. The table includes about 480,000 clones, 89% detected once. The sequenced sample consisted of peripheral blood. The receptors derive from a man between 18 and 35 years old with COVID-19, enrolled during active disease.

V gene TRBV15 combines with J gene TRBJ2-2; 10 bases fit TRBD2. CDR3 length: 16 residues. Germline V gene sequence: CDR1 LNHNV, CDR2 YYDKDF (reference sequence). V lost 4 bases and J lost 8; bases outside the gene matches: 10. The CDR3 here is CATSTASGLASGELFF. The DNA for the CDR3 is TGTGCCACCAGCACAGCTTCGGGACTAGCGAGTGGGGAGCTGTTTTTT. Supplemented by reference TRBV15 and TRBJ2-2, the full variable domain reads DAMVIQNPRYQVTQFGKPVTLSCSQTLNHNVMYWYQQKSSQAPKLLFHYYDKDFNNEADTPDNFQSRRPNTSFCFLDIRSPGLGDTAMYLCATSTASGLASGELFFGEGSRLTVL.

J is TRBJ1-6 and V is TRBV7-6, with D unclear. The CDR3 is 13 residues long. The germline V gene encodes CDR1 SGHVS and CDR2 FNYEAQ. Trimming shortened V by 1 base and J by 10 bases, and 8 bases separated the two germline ends. The CDR3: CASSLDRRSPLHF. The DNA for the CDR3 is TGTGCCAGCAGCTTAGACCGGAGGTCACCCCTCCACTTT.

The V gene is TRBV19, the J gene TRBJ1-4; D remains unclear. The V and J ends lost 3 bases and 6 bases respectively, with 11 bases between them. The CDR3 spans 14 residues. The germline CDR1 and CDR2 sequences are LNHDA and SQIVND (reference sequence). The CDR3 DNA reads TGTGCCAGTAGTATGGTGGGCGGGGATGAAAAACTGTTTTTT. Protein sequence: CASSMVGGDEKLFF.

In the case of this clone: Other nucleotide sequences in the sample specify the same CDR3. The chain couples TRBV7-9 to TRBJ1-3; 8 bases are a match to TRBD1. Germline loops: CDR1 SEHNR, CDR2 FQNEAQ (reference sequence). The CDR3 spans 15 residues. Trimming cost V 5 bases and J 1 base; bases outside gene matches: 4. The CDR3 DNA reads as TGTGCCAGCAGCCCCCAGGGGGCTTCTGGAAACACCATATATTTT. Its protein product is CASSPQGASGNTIYF.

The CDR3 protein is CASSVRGVYSGNTIYF. CDR3 in DNA: TGTGCCAGCAGCGTGCGGGGGGTGTACTCTGGAAACACCATATATTTT. This rearrangement joins TRBV3-1 (or the pseudogene TRBV3-2) to TRBJ1-3; possible D gene TRBD1, 5 bases. The germline gives CDR1 LGHDT, CDR2 YNNKEL (reference sequence). CDR3 length equals 16 residues. Trimming pared 5 bases from V and 0 bases from J, leaving 14 bases between.

This chain joins TRBV5-1 and TRBJ2-1, with 14 bases fitting TRBD2. J lost 7 bases, V lost 4 bases, and 10 bases had no gene match. CDR3 length: 17 residues. Looked up from germline, CDR1 is SGHRS and CDR2 is YFSETQ. In DNA, the CDR3 is TGCGCCAGCAGCCCCGGGACTAGCGGGAGAGGGGGAAATGAGCAGTTCTTC. This codes for CASSPGTSGRGGNEQFF. The full variable domain, in which reference TRBV5-1 and TRBJ2-1 provide the parts outside the CDR3, is KAGVTQTPRYLIKTRGQQVTLSCSPISGHRSVSWYQQTPGQGLQFLFEYFSETQRNKGNFPGRFSGRQFSNSRSEMNVSTLELGDSALYLCASSPGTSGRGGNEQFFGPGTRLTVL.

The genes are TRBV2 and TRBJ1-3; 8 nucleotides match TRBD1. This CDR3 is 15 amino acids long. V shed 6 bases, J shed 0 bases, and the junction held 4 bases outside the gene matches. CDR1 and CDR2 from the germline V gene are SNHLY and FYNNEI. The CDR3 loop is CASRAGGLSGNTIYF. The CDR3, as DNA: TGTGCCAGCAGGGCAGGGGGCCTCTCTGGAAACACCATATATTTT.

V usage is TRBV27 and J usage is TRBJ1-2, with a weak D call TRBD1 (5 bases). CDR3 length equals 14 residues. Looked up from germline, CDR1 is MNHEY and CDR2 is SMNVEV (reference sequence). Trimming stripped 5 bases from V and 4 bases from J, with 14 bases between. In nucleotides, the CDR3 is TGTGCCAGCAGTCCCCAGGGCAGCACCTATGGCTACACCTTC. Residues: CASSPQGSTYGYTF.

The chain joins TRBV24-1 to TRBJ1-1; D uncertain. Trimming pared 3 bases from V and 3 bases from J, leaving 7 bases between. This CDR3 is 13 amino acids long. The germline CDR1 and CDR2 sequences are KGHDR and SFDVKD. CDR3 sequence: CATSDGGYTEAFF. CDR3 coding DNA: TGTGCCACCAGTGATGGAGGTTACACTGAAGCTTTCTTT.

This clone occurred once. The genes are TRBV3-1 (or the pseudogene TRBV3-2) and TRBJ2-1, with D possibly matching TRBD2 (6 bases). V gave up 2 bases and J gave up 5 bases, with 13 bases separating them. This CDR3 comprises 15 residues. Germline CDR1 and CDR2: LGHDT and YNNKEL (reference sequence). The CDR3 region has the DNA TGTGCCAGCAGCCAAACGGGGGACCGCAACAATGAGCAGTTCTTC. This translates into CASSQTGDRNNEQFF.

As regards this clone: The identical CDR3 is also encoded by other nucleotide sequences in the sample. The J gene is TRBJ2-7, the V gene TRBV5-1, with a possible D match to TRBD1 (5 bases). V gave up 3 bases and J gave up 4 bases, with 8 bases separating them. Germline V lookup: CDR1 SGHRS, CDR2 YFSETQ. This CDR3 is 12 amino acids long. CDR3 bases: TGCGCCAGCAGCTCCCAGGGTTACGAGCAGTACTTC. Translated: CASSSQGYEQYF. The full variable domain, completed using reference TRBV5-1 and TRBJ2-7, is KAGVTQTPRYLIKTRGQQVTLSCSPISGHRSVSWYQQTPGQGLQFLFEYFSETQRNKGNFPGRFSGRQFSNSRSEMNVSTLELGDSALYLCASSSQGYEQYFGPGTRLTVT.

The V gene is TRBV28, the J gene TRBJ2-1; 7 bases align to TRBD1. With 6 bases clipped from V and 4 bases from J, the junction kept 9 bases outside the gene matches. The CDR3 runs 15 residues. From germline, CDR1 is MDHEN and CDR2 SYDVKM. DNA of the CDR3: TGTGCCAGCAGAAACCGGGACAGTACGTACAATGAGCAGTTCTTC. Translation: CASRNRDSTYNEQFF.

In its sample, this clone was seen once. The chain recombines TRBV5-1 with TRBJ2-1; weak D call: TRBD2 (5 bases). The CDR3 runs 13 residues. The V end was cut by 9 bases, the J end by 5 bases, with 15 bases between. In germline, CDR1 is SGHRS, CDR2 YFSETQ. Here the CDR3 reads CAKSSGTNNEQFF. The CDR3 coding sequence is TGCGCCAAATCCAGCGGAACAAACAATGAGCAGTTCTTC. Based on the CDR3 plus reference TRBV5-1 and TRBJ2-1, the full variable domain is KAGVTQTPRYLIKTRGQQVTLSCSPISGHRSVSWYQQTPGQGLQFLFEYFSETQRNKGNFPGRFSGRQFSNSRSEMNVSTLELGDSALYLCAKSSGTNNEQFFGPGTRLTVL.

The rearrangement links TRBV6-5 to TRBJ1-1; D is uncertain. V gave up 0 bases and J gave up 5 bases, with 16 bases separating them. Germline CDR1 MNHEY, CDR2 SVGAGI. The CDR3 contains 16 residues. The CDR3 DNA sequence: TGTGCCAGCAGTTACTCGTCGCCAGACTCAAGGACTGAAGCTTTCTTT. Translation: CASSYSSPDSRTEAFF.

This clone was observed a few times. The rearrangement links TRBV5-1 to TRBJ1-6; D is unclear. Between the trimmed V and J ends, which lost 4 bases and 7 bases, there was a span of 18 bases. Germline V gives CDR1 SGHRS, CDR2 YFSETQ. This CDR3 is built from 16 residues. CDR3 in amino acids: CASSQAEGSQNSPLHF. Written as DNA, the CDR3 is TGCGCCAGCAGCCAGGCAGAGGGATCGCAAAATTCACCCCTCCACTTT. Variable domain in full (rest from reference TRBV5-1 and TRBJ1-6): KAGVTQTPRYLIKTRGQQVTLSCSPISGHRSVSWYQQTPGQGLQFLFEYFSETQRNKGNFPGRFSGRQFSNSRSEMNVSTLELGDSALYLCASSQAEGSQNSPLHFGNGTRLTVT.

J is TRBJ2-3 and V is TRBV4-1; 12 bases line up with TRBD1. The J segment lost 6 bases and the V segment lost 2 bases, leaving 9 bases of the junction unmatched. Germline-derived CDR1 and CDR2 are MGHRA and YSYEKL. The CDR3 loop spans 17 amino acids. CDR3 bases: TGCGCCAGCAGCCAAATATTAGGGACAGGGGGCAGCGATACGCAGTATTTT. This codes for CASSQILGTGGSDTQYF.

This clone has only one observation. The chain uses TRBV6-2 or TRBV6-3 and TRBJ2-7, with 7 bases identical to TRBD2. Trimming cost V 4 bases and J 0 bases; bases outside gene matches: 6. Germline V CDR1 and CDR2: MNHEY, SVGEGT. This CDR3 has 15 residues. In DNA form, the CDR3 reads TGTGCCAGCAGTTCGTTACTAGCGAGCTCCTACGAGCAGTACTTC. It yields the protein CASSSLLASSYEQYF.

Comment on this clone: In the same sample, other DNA sequences code for this CDR3. J is TRBJ1-5 and V is TRBV19; 12 bases agree with TRBD1. CDR3 length: 15 amino acids. The V gene's germline CDR1 is LNHDA and CDR2 SQIVND (reference sequence). V shed 5 bases, J shed 4 bases, and the junction held 3 bases outside the gene matches. The CDR3 region has the DNA TGTGCCAGTAGTCGGGACAGGGGGCGGAATCAGCCCCAGCATTTT. Protein product: CASSRDRGRNQPQHF.

The rearrangement joins TRBV4-2 to TRBJ2-7, with D perhaps TRBD2 (6 bases). From germline, CDR1 is LGHNA and CDR2 YNFKEQ. This CDR3 region has 15 residues. V gave up 2 bases and J gave up 7 bases, with 18 bases separating them. The DNA for the CDR3 is TGTGCCAGCAGCCAACAACGGGAGTCCTTCTGGGAGCAGTACTTC. This translates into CASSQQRESFWEQYF.

This rearrangement joins TRBV7-2 to TRBJ1-6, with 7 positions matching TRBD1. This CDR3 is 15 amino acids long. After removal of 4 bases from V and 9 bases from J, the junction contained 9 bases not matched to a gene. Germline V CDR1 and CDR2: SGHTA, FQGNSA. This chain's CDR3 is CASSSLQGSASPLHF. The CDR3 DNA is TGTGCCAGCAGCTCTTTACAGGGGTCAGCTTCACCCCTCCACTTT.

This clone was found a few times. This sample includes further DNA sequences coding for the same CDR3. J is TRBJ2-1 and V is TRBV2, with D possibly TRBD1 on 7 matching bases. The CDR3 is 13 amino acids. V was cut by 6 bases and J by 4 bases, with 10 bases left in between. Germline CDR1 is SNHLY and CDR2 is FYNNEI. CDR3 coding DNA: TGTGCCAGCAGGCGGGACAGATACAATGAGCAGTTCTTC. Translating gives CASRRDRYNEQFF.

The chain has TRBV28 and TRBJ1-1; D unresolved. V lost 3 bases, J lost 8 bases, and 7 bases lay in between. Germline CDR1 MDHEN, CDR2 SYDVKM. CDR3 length equals 11 residues. CDR3 loop: CASSFYEEAFF. The CDR3 nucleotides read TGTGCCAGCAGTTTTTACGAGGAAGCTTTCTTT.

This chain joins TRBV6-5 and TRBJ1-5; 8 bases map to TRBD1. The CDR3 runs 14 residues. The germline V gene encodes CDR1 MNHEY and CDR2 SVGAGI. V trimming: 6 bases; J trimming: 4 bases; junction bases outside the gene matches: 5. The CDR3 nucleotides read TGTGCCAGCAGCCACGGGACAGGTAATCAGCCCCAGCATTTT. Translation gives CASSHGTGNQPQHF.

This chain links TRBV15 with TRBJ2-7; 7 nucleotides line up with TRBD1. V gave up 1 base and J gave up 0 bases; unmatched junction bases: 6. Looked up from germline, CDR1 is LNHNV and CDR2 is YYDKDF (reference sequence). This CDR3 comprises 16 residues. In DNA form, the CDR3 reads TGTGCCACCAGCAGAGCCCCGGCAGGGGGCTCCTACGAGCAGTACTTC. Translated, it gives CATSRAPAGGSYEQYF.

The chain carries TRBV18 and TRBJ1-2; 11 nucleotides match TRBD1. This CDR3 has 15 residues. J lost 3 bases, V lost 3 bases, and 3 bases had no gene match. Germline V gene sequence: CDR1 KGHSH, CDR2 LQKENI. The CDR3 sequence is CASSPGQGADYGYTF. As DNA, the CDR3 is TGTGCCAGCTCACCTGGACAGGGGGCAGACTATGGCTACACCTTC.

This sequence joins TRBV9 and TRBJ2-4; 7 bases match TRBD2. Looked up from germline, CDR1 is SGDLS and CDR2 is YYNGEE. This CDR3 region has 15 residues. V lost 2 bases to trimming and J lost 1 base; unmatched junction nucleotides: 3. The CDR3 DNA reads TGTGCCAGCAGCGTGGAGGGAGGGGCCAAAAACATTCAGTACTTC. Protein product: CASSVEGGAKNIQYF.

This chain links TRBV11-2 with TRBJ2-1, with TRBD2 matching over 12 bases. The CDR3 consists of 15 residues. Germline V gene data show CDR1 as SGHAT and CDR2 as FQNNGV. J was trimmed by 6 bases and V by 6 bases; bases with no gene match: 6. The CDR3 sequence is CASRRTSGKGNEQFF. In DNA form, the CDR3 reads TGTGCCAGCAGGAGGACTAGCGGGAAAGGCAATGAGCAGTTCTTC.

The V call is TRBV7-2, the J call TRBJ2-1; 8 positions agree with TRBD2. The CDR3 has 15 amino acids. After removal of 5 bases from V and 12 bases from J, the junction contained 15 bases not matched to a gene. CDR1 and CDR2 (germline): SGHTA, FQGNSA. The CDR3 spells CASSTIAGSVHGQFF. Written as DNA, the CDR3 is TGTGCCAGCAGCACCATAGCGGGATCGGTTCACGGGCAGTTCTTC.